The source of this T cell receptor beta chain is a study of tumor-infiltrating lymphocytes in localized non-small cell lung cancer. Using immunoSEQ multiplex PCR, the repertoire was profiled, and TCRdb retains in-frame clones only, with some absent. The data contain just over 9,500 clones, around 80% of them singletons. This clone was seen a few times. Its antigen is unidentified. The CDR3 loop spans 15 amino acids. CDR1 is SGHDT, CDR2 YYEEEE, per germline. Trimming took 4 bases from V and 1 from J, leaving 12 bases between them. Whole-study findings and limits: Immunotypes IM1 and IM2 had similar TCR-derived T-cell fractions.

This receptor was obtained from a human donor with non-small cell lung cancer. The chain joins TRBV5-6 to TRBJ2-1; D not certain. The source material was lung tumor tissue. Here the CDR3 reads CASSPTPGSYNEQFF. CDR3 in DNA: TGTGCCAGCAGCCCGACACCCGGGTCCTACAATGAGCAGTTCTTC. Based on the CDR3 plus reference TRBV5-6 and TRBJ2-1, the full variable domain is DAGVTQSPTHLIKTRGQQVTLRCSPKSGHDTVSWYQQALGQGPQFIFQYYEEEERQRGNFPDRFSGHQFPNYSSELNVNALLLGDSALYLCASSPTPGSYNEQFFGPGTRLTVL.